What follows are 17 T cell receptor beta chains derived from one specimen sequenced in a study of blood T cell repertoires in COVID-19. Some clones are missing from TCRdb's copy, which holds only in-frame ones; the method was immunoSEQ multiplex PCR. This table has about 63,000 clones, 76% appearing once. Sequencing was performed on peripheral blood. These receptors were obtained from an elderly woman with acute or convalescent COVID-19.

The chain's CDR3 is CASSFGQLSGANVLTF. The CDR3 DNA is TGTGCCAGCAGTTTTGGACAGCTGTCTGGGGCCAACGTCCTGACTTTC. The V and J genes are TRBV28 and TRBJ2-6, with D perhaps TRBD1 (6 bases). V shed 3 bases and J shed 1 base, with 10 bases lying between them. The CDR3 spans 16 residues. Germline CDR1 reads MDHEN; CDR2 reads SYDVKM.

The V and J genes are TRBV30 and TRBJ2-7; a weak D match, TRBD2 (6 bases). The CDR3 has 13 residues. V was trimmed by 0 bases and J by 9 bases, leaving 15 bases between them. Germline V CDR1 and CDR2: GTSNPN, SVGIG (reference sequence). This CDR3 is CAWSVVGGAVQYF. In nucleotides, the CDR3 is TGTGCCTGGAGTGTCGTGGGAGGCGCTGTGCAGTACTTC. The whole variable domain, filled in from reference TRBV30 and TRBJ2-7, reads SQTIHQWPATLVQPVGSPLSLECTVEGTSNPNLYWYRQAAGRGLQLLFYSVGIGQISSEVPQNLSASRPQDRQFILSSKKLLLSDSGFYLCAWSVVGGAVQYFGPGTRLTVT.

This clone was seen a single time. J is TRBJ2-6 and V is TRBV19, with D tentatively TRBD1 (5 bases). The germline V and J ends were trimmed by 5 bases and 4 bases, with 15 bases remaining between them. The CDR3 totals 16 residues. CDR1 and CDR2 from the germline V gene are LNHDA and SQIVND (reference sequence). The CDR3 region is CASSLIQGTGANVLTF. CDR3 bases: TGTGCCAGTAGTCTAATCCAGGGTACAGGGGCCAACGTCCTGACTTTC.

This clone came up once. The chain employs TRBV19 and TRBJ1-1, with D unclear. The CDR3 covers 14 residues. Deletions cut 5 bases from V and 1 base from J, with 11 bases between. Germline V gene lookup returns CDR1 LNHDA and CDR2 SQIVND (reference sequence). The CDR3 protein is CASSEAVRNTEAFF. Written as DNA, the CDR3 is TGTGCCAGTAGTGAGGCAGTGCGGAACACTGAAGCTTTCTTT.

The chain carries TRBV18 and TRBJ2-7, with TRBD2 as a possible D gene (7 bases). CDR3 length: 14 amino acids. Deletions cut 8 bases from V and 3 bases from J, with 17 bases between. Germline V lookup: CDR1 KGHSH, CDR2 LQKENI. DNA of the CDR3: TGTGCCAGCGGGGGGGCCCTCTACAACTACGAGCAGTACTTC. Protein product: CASGGALYNYEQYF.

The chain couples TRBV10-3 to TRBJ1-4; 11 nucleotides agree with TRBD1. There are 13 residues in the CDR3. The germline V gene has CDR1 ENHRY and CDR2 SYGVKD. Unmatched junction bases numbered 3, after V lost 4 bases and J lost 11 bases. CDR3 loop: CAISGTGGDKLFF. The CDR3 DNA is TGTGCCATCAGTGGGACAGGGGGCGATAAACTGTTTTTT.

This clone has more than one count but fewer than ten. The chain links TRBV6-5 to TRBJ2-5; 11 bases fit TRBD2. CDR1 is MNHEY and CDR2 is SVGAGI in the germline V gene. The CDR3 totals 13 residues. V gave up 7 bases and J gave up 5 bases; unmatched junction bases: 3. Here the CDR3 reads CASIRTSGETQYF. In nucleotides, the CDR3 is TGTGCCAGCATCCGGACTAGCGGGGAGACCCAGTACTTC.

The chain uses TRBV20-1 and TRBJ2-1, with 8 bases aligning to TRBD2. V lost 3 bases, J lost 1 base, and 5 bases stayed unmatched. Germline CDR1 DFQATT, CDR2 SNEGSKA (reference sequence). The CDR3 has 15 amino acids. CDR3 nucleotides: TGCAGTGCTAGTTTAGCGGGGCTATCCTACAATGAGCAGTTCTTC. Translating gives CSASLAGLSYNEQFF.

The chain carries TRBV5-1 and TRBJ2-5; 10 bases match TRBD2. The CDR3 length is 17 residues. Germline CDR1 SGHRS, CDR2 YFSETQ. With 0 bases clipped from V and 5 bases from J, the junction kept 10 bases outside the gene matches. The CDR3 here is CASSLEEAGGPGETQYF. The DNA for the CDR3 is TGCGCCAGCAGCTTGGAGGAAGCGGGAGGGCCCGGTGAGACCCAGTACTTC.

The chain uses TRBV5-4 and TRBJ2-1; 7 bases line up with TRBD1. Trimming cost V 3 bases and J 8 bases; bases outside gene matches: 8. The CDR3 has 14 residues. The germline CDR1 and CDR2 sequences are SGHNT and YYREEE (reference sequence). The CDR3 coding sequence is TGTGCCAGCAGCTCCCAAACAGGGGTCTATGAGCAGTTCTTC. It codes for CASSSQTGVYEQFF.

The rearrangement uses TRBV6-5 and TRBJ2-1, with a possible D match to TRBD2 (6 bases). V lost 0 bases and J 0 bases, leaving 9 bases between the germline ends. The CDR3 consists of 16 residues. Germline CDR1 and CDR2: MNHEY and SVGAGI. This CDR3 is CASSYSPGASYNEQFF. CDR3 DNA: TGTGCCAGCAGTTACTCCCCGGGAGCCTCCTACAATGAGCAGTTCTTC.

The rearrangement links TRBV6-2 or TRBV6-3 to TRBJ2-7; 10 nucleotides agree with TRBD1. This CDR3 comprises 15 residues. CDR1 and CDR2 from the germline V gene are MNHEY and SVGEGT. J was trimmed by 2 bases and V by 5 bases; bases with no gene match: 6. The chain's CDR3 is CASSAPGTGAYEQYF. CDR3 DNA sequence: TGTGCCAGCAGTGCCCCCGGGACAGGGGCCTACGAGCAGTACTTC.

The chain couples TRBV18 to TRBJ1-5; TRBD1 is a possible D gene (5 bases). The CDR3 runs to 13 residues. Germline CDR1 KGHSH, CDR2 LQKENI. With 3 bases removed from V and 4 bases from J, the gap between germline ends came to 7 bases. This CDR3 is CASSPGGNQPQHF. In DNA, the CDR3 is TGTGCCAGCTCACCCGGGGGGAATCAGCCCCAGCATTTT.

CDR3 sequence: CASSFRQANEQFF. For the CDR3, the DNA is TGTGCCAGCAGCTTTAGGCAGGCAAATGAGCAGTTCTTC. The rearrangement uses TRBV5-8 and TRBJ2-1; D remains ambiguous. Trimming removed 2 bases at V and 7 bases at J, with 10 bases between. The CDR3 has 13 residues. From germline, CDR1 is SGHTS and CDR2 YDEGEE.

The CDR3 DNA reads as TGTGCCAGCAGGCCGACTAGCGGGAGCTCCTACAATGAGCAGTTCTTC. Amino acids: CASRPTSGSSYNEQFF. The V call is TRBV7-8, the J call TRBJ2-1, with 12 bases matching TRBD2. J lost 0 bases, V lost 6 bases, and 3 bases had no gene match. The CDR3 sequence is 16 residues long. Per germline, CDR1 SGHVS and CDR2 FQNEAQ.

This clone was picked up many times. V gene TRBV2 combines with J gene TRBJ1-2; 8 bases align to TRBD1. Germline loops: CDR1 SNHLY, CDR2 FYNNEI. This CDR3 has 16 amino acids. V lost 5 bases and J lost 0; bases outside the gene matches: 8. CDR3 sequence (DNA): TGTGCCAGCAGTCGGACCGGGACAGGAGCTAACTATGGCTACACCTTC. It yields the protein CASSRTGTGANYGYTF.

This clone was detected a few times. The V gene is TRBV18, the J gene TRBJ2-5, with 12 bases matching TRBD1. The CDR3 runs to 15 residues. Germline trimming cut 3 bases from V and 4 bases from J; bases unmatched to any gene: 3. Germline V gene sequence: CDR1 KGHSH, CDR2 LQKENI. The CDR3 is CASSPGQGATETQYF. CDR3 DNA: TGTGCCAGCTCACCGGGACAGGGGGCCACAGAGACCCAGTACTTC.